Detailed here is one TCR beta chain. The sample is drawn from a study of OX40 agonist ivuxolimab in advanced cancers. Study at large: Ivuxolimab is a fully human IgG2 antibody that activates OX40 (CD134). Earlier anti-PD-1, anti-PD-L1 or anti-CTLA-4 therapy was permitted; 30% to 45% had received some.

CDR3 length: 15 residues. The germline V and J ends were trimmed by 4 bases and 4 bases, with 16 bases remaining between them. Looked up from germline, CDR1 is SGHDT and CDR2 is YYEEEE. Assay: immunoSEQ multiplex PCR; the TCRdb copy retains only in-frame clones and omits some. The repertoire holds tens of thousands of clones, 88% seen once, with roughly 13% in the top ten. Samples of blood were obtained at baseline, on cycle 4 day 1, and on cycle 7 day 1. This specimen was CD4+ or CD8+ T cells sorted from blood, taken in a trial of the OX40 agonist ivuxolimab. This TCR came from an adult with an advanced solid tumor such as melanoma, head and neck, liver or kidney cancer. The chain couples TRBV5-6 to TRBJ2-3; D unresolved. CDR3 loop: CASSPKSGWADTQYF. The CDR3 DNA follows: TGTGCCAGCAGCCCGAAATCAGGTTGGGCAGATACGCAGTATTTT.